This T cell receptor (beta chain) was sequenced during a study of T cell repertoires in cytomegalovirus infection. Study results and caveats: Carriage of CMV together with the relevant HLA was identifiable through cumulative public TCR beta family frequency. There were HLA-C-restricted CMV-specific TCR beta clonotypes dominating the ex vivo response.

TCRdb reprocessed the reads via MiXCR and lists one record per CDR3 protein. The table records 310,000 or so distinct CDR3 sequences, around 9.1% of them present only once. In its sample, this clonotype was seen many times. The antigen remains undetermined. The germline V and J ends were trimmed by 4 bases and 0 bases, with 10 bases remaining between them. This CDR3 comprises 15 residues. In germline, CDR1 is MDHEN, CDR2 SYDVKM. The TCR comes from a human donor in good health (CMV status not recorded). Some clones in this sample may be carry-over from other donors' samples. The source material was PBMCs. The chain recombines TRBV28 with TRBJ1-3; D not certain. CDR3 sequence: CASSSGPLSGNTIYF. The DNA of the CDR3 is TGTGCCAGCAGTTCTGGACCTCTCTCTGGAAACACCATATATTTT.